This T cell receptor (beta chain) was profiled in a study of cytomegalovirus exposure and HLA in healthy donors. Vbeta (60) and Jbeta (13) primers were used in the PCR. TCRdb keeps only in-frame clones here, not all; method: immunoSEQ multiplex PCR. The data hold 60,000 to 75,000 clones, with about 70% observed a single time. CDR1 and CDR2 from the germline V gene are SNHLY and FYNNEI. The CDR3 loop spans 12 amino acids. V was trimmed by 4 bases and J by 3 bases, leaving 6 bases between them. The sequence was obtained from a woman in her thirties in good health and CMV-seropositive. The specimen sequenced was PBMCs. The chain couples TRBV2 to TRBJ1-2; D is unclear. CDR3 nucleotides: TGTGCCAGCAGTGTCCAGGACTATGGCTACACCTTC. Its protein is CASSVQDYGYTF.